This passage covers 15 T cell receptor beta chains from one sample sequenced in a study of T cells in Graves' hyperthyroidism and ophthalmopathy. Amplification of TCR beta CDR3 regions was performed using RNA transcripts as template. HTBI primers drove first-round RT-PCR of the TCR CDR3. TCRdb independently ran MiXCR on the multiplex PCR reads; one entry per CDR3 protein. This sample has approximately 600,000 distinct CDR3 sequences; less than 25% occur once, and the top ten carry approximately 30%. What was sequenced was blood. These receptors originate from a man under 40 with Graves' ophthalmopathy.

This clonotype was seen repeatedly, ten times or more. The V and J genes are TRBV7-8 and TRBJ2-1, with TRBD2 matching 10 bases. Germline CDR1 SGHVS, CDR2 FQNEAQ. The CDR3 is made up of 15 amino acids. V was pared by 2 bases and J by 11 bases, with 9 bases of the junction left unmatched. CDR3 region: CASSLSSAGGYKQFF. The DNA of the CDR3 is TGTGCCAGCAGCTTAAGCTCAGCGGGAGGGTATAAGCAGTTCTTC.

About this clonotype itself: A much more abundant neighbour one base away suggests this may be a read error. The chain carries TRBV6-1 and TRBJ1-2; D is uncertain. Germline loops: CDR1 MNHNS, CDR2 SASEGT. This CDR3 has 14 residues. V lost 10 bases and J 5 bases, leaving 20 bases between the germline ends. This CDR3 is CANIHDQENYGYTF. CDR3 nucleotides: TGTGCCAACATCCATGACCAAGAGAATTATGGCTACACCTTC.

In this sample, this clonotype turned up a few times. V and J are TRBV28 and TRBJ1-2; possible D gene TRBD1, 5 bases. Germline CDR1 is MDHEN and CDR2 is SYDVKM. Trimming took 2 bases from V and 8 from J, leaving 9 bases between them. The CDR3 loop spans 12 amino acids. CDR3 loop: CASSLGAGGYTF. CDR3 DNA sequence: TGTGCCAGCAGTTTAGGGGCGGGCGGCTACACCTTC.

This clonotype was detected many times. The chain uses TRBV12-3 or TRBV12-4 and TRBJ1-3; D uncertain. This CDR3 has 16 amino acids. Between the trimmed V and J ends, which lost 11 bases and 0 bases, there was a span of 20 bases. The CDR3 here is CAGYRSGLSSGNTIYF. CDR3 DNA sequence: TGTGCCGGCTACCGTAGCGGGTTATCCTCTGGAAACACCATATATTTT.

About this clonotype itself: This sequence may be a read error, since a much larger clone differs from it by one base. The rearrangement links TRBV3-1 to TRBJ2-7, with D tentatively TRBD2 (6 bases). Germline CDR1 LGHDT, CDR2 YNNKEL (reference sequence). Trimming removed 4 bases from V and 6 bases from J, with 19 bases in between. The CDR3 extends over 15 amino acids. The CDR3 sequence: CASSPRTNGSLEQYF. The CDR3 bases are TGTGCCAGCAGCCCAAGGACTAACGGGAGTCTCGAGCAGTACTTC.

Ten or more counts support this clonotype. The V call is TRBV18, the J call TRBJ1-1, with TRBD1 as a possible D gene (5 bases). The CDR3 consists of 13 residues. Germline assignment: CDR1 KGHSH and CDR2 LQKENI. Trimming took off 3 bases at V and 1 base at J, with 6 bases between the two ends. CDR3 residues: CASSPQGNTEAFF. In nucleotides, the CDR3 is TGTGCCAGCTCACCTCAGGGGAACACTGAAGCTTTCTTT.

With regard to this clonotype: A read error may be the cause here, since a much bigger clone is one base away. The chain joins TRBV30 to TRBJ2-7, with 7 bases fitting TRBD1. The CDR3 is made up of 14 amino acids. Germline CDR1 GTSNPN, CDR2 SVGIG (reference sequence). The DNA for the CDR3 is TGTGTCTGGAGTGGCGTCGACAGGGTGGACGAGCAGTACTTC. Its translation is CVWSGVDRVDEQYF. Variable domain in full (rest from reference TRBV30 and TRBJ2-7): SQTIHQWPATLVQPVGSPLSLECTVEGTSNPNLYWYRQAAGRGLQLLFYSVGIGQISSEVPQNLSASRPQDRQFILSSKKLLLSDSGFYLCVWSGVDRVDEQYFGPGTRLTVT.

V gene TRBV6-1 combines with J gene TRBJ2-7; D gene uncertain. The germline CDR1 and CDR2 sequences are MNHNS and SASEGT. This CDR3 spans 11 amino acids. The V end was cut by 6 bases, the J end by 6 bases, with 9 bases between. DNA for the CDR3: TGTGCCAGCAGGGCCCCTTTCGAGCAGTACTTC. It encodes CASRAPFEQYF.

This clonotype was recorded only once. The chain combines TRBV4-1 with TRBJ2-2; D gene unclear. The CDR3 spans 16 residues. The germline V gene has CDR1 MGHRA and CDR2 YSYEKL. The V and J ends lost 0 bases and 2 bases respectively, with 10 bases between them. DNA of the CDR3: TGCGCCAGCAGCCAAGAAACGGCAGCTAACACCGGGGAGCTGTTTTTT. Translating gives CASSQETAANTGELFF.

V and J are TRBV20-1 and TRBJ1-1, with D possibly matching TRBD1 (6 bases). This CDR3 is 16 amino acids long. V shed 0 bases and J shed 5 bases, with 19 bases lying between them. The germline V gene encodes CDR1 DFQATT and CDR2 SNEGSKA (reference sequence). The CDR3 nucleotides are TGCAGTGCTAGAGAGGGGGGCTATTTTGGTCGGACTGAAGCTTTCTTT. Translated: CSAREGGYFGRTEAFF.

This sequence joins TRBV10-3 and TRBJ2-3; possible D gene TRBD2, 5 bases. Germline CDR1 reads ENHRY; CDR2 reads SYGVKD. This CDR3 is 16 amino acids long. Trimming shortened V by 8 bases and J by 0 bases, and 18 bases separated the two germline ends. CDR3 sequence reads: CAIGPPQERSTDTQYF. DNA for the CDR3: TGTGCCATCGGACCCCCCCAGGAGCGGAGCACAGATACGCAGTATTTT.

This clonotype showed up just a few times. V gene TRBV14 combines with J gene TRBJ2-7; TRBD1 might be the D (6 bases). The V and J ends lost 1 base and 5 bases respectively, with 12 bases between them. The germline gives CDR1 SGHDN, CDR2 FVKESK. The CDR3 is 14 amino acids. In DNA, the CDR3 is TGTGCCAGCAGCCAAGTTCATCAGGGGCACGAGCAGTACTTC. It encodes CASSQVHQGHEQYF.

This clonotype appeared a few times. The chain links TRBV27 to TRBJ1-6, with D unresolved. V lost 4 bases, J lost 9 bases, and 16 bases lay in between. The germline gives CDR1 MNHEY, CDR2 SMNVEV (reference sequence). This CDR3 has 15 amino acids. The CDR3 loop reads CASSSRPDPPSPLHF. The DNA for the CDR3 is TGTGCCAGCAGTTCCAGACCGGATCCCCCTTCACCCCTCCACTTT.

This clonotype has more than one count but fewer than ten. The rearrangement uses TRBV6-6 and TRBJ1-5; D is uncertain. The CDR3 covers 15 residues. Trimming took off 2 bases at V and 1 base at J, with 9 bases between the two ends. Per the germline V gene, CDR1 is MNHNY and CDR2 is SVGAGI (reference sequence). Written as DNA, the CDR3 is TGTGCCAGCAGTTACGGGGAGATGAGCAATCAGCCCCAGCATTTT. Protein sequence: CASSYGEMSNQPQHF.

This clonotype was detected a few times. The chain combines TRBV19 with TRBJ1-1; tentatively, D is TRBD1 (6 bases). This CDR3 has 18 amino acids. The germline V and J ends were trimmed by 5 bases and 5 bases, with 27 bases remaining between them. Germline CDR1 is LNHDA and CDR2 is SQIVND (reference sequence). CDR3 coding DNA: TGTGCCAGTAGTGTCTCTCCTGCGGGGGCGCTTGGACAGACTGAAGCTTTCTTT. It translates to CASSVSPAGALGQTEAFF.